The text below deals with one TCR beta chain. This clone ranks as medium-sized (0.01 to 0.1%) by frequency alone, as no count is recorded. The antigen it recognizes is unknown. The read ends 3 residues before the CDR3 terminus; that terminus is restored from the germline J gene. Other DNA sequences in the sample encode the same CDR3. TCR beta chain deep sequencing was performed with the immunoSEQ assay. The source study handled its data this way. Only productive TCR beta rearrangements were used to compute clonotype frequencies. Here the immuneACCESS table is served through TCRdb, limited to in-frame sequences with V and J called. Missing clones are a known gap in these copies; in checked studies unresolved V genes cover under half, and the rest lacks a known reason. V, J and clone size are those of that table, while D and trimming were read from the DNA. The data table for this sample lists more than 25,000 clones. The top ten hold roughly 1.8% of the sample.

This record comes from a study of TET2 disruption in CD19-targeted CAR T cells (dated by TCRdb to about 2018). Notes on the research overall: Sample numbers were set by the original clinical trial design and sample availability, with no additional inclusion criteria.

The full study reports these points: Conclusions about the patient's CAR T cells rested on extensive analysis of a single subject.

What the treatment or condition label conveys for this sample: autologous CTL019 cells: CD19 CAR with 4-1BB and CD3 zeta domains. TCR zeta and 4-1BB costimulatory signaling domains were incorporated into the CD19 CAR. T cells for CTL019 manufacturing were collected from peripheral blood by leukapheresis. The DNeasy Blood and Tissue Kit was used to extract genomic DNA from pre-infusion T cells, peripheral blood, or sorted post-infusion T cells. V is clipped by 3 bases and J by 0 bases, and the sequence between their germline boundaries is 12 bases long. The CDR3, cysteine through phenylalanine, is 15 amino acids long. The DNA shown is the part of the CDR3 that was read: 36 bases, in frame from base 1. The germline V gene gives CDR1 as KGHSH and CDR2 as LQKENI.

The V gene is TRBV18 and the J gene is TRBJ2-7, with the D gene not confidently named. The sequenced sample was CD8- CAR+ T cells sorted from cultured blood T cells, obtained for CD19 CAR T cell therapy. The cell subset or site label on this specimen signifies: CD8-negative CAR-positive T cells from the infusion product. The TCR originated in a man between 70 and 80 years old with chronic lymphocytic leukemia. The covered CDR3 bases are TGTGCCAGCTCACCCTCCCAGGAGAGCTCCTACGAG. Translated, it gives CASSPSQESSYE. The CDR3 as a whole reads CASSPSQESSYEQYF.